This T cell receptor (beta chain) was sequenced in a study of breast tumors, draining lymph nodes, adjacent tissues. TCRdb processed the multiplex PCR reads anew with MiXCR; each CDR3 protein has one entry. Of over 130,000 distinct CDR3 sequences in the sample, 32% were seen once. This clonotype appeared a single time. Germline CDR1 and CDR2: KGHDR and SFDVKD. Trimming took 3 bases from V and 2 from J, leaving 12 bases between them. The CDR3 contains 16 residues. Breast cancer patients provided tissue from their axillary draining lymph nodes. The chain employs TRBV24-1 and TRBJ2-2; D is unresolved. This TCR was sampled from a female donor with breast cancer. Some clones in this sample may be carry-over from other donors' samples. Sequencing was performed on axillary lymph node tissue. Here the CDR3 DNA reads TGTGCCACCAGTGATCCTCGTCGGGCCAACACCGGGGAGCTGTTTTTT. Protein sequence: CATSDPRRANTGELFF.